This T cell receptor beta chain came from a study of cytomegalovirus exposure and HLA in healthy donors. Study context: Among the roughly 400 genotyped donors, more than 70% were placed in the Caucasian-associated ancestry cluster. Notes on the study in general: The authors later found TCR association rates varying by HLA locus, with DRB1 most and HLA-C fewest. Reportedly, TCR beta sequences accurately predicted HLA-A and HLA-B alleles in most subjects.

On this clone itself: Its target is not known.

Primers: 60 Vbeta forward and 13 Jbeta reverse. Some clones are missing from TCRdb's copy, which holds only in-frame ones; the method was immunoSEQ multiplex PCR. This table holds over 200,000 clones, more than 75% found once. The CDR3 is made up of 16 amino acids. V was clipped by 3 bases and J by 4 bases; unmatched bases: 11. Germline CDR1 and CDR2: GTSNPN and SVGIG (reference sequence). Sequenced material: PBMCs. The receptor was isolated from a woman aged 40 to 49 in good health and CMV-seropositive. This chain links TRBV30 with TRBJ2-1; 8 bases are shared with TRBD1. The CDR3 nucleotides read TGTGCCTGGAGATTGATCAGGGGGCCCCTTTACAATGAGCAGTTCTTC. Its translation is CAWRLIRGPLYNEQFF.